Below are 2 T cell receptor beta chains sequenced from a single sample in a study of regulatory T cells in long-lasting Graves disease. iRepertoire HTBI primers and Arm-PCR of CDR3 regions built TCR beta libraries. Via MiXCR, TCRdb re-called the multiplex PCR reads, giving one row per CDR3 protein. The sample yields hundreds of thousands of distinct CDR3 sequences, about 16% seen once. Noted time point: newly diagnosed GD, antithyroid drugs for less than 3 months. Preparation of the TCR library used RNA extracted from PBMCs. These sequences were also reported in another study, on T cells in Graves' hyperthyroidism and ophthalmopathy.

Here the sequenced sample was peripheral blood mononuclear cells (PBMCs), taken at new diagnosis, from a patient treated with antithyroid drugs. These receptors came from a woman aged 35-65 years with Graves disease.

This clonotype came up many times. The chain uses TRBV2 and TRBJ1-2; the D gene is possibly TRBD1 (6 bases). V lost 4 bases and J lost 1, with 10 bases in between. CDR1 and CDR2 from the germline V gene are SNHLY and FYNNEI. The CDR3 length is 14 residues. The DNA for the CDR3 is TGTGCCAGCAGTGTACAGGGTAGTAACTATGGCTACACCTTC. This sequence encodes CASSVQGSNYGYTF. The whole variable domain, remainder taken from reference TRBV2 and TRBJ1-2, is EPEVTQTPSHQVTQMGQEVILRCVPISNHLYFYWYRQILGQKVEFLVSFYNNEISEKSEIFDDQFSVERPDGSNFTLKIRSTKLEDSAMYFCASSVQGSNYGYTFGSGTRLTVV.

In this sample, this clonotype turned up many times. The chain couples TRBV12-3 or TRBV12-4 to TRBJ1-1; D is undetermined. Trimming shortened V by 3 bases and J by 8 bases, and 7 bases separated the two germline ends. This CDR3 is built from 11 residues. CDR3 amino acids: CASSFVGEAFF. CDR3 DNA: TGTGCCAGCAGTTTTGTGGGCGAAGCTTTCTTT.